Following are 24 T cell receptor beta chains from one sample sequenced in a study of CD8 T cells in Susac syndrome (dated by TCRdb to between 2018 and 2021). The method behind the library was the immunoSEQ multiplex PCR assay. RNA was extracted with the RNeasy kit and roughly 0.5 to 1 ug was reverse transcribed using random hexamers. TCRdb trimmed public reads at Q25 via fastp, called clones via MiXCR and kept in-frame beta chains. Entries that share a CDR3 protein sequence are merged under the most common genes and DNA. The sample profile shows 170,000 or so distinct CDR3 sequences; 90% to 95% of them were found once. The ten largest clones take up over 0.08% of the sample. Material: CD4+ T cells from PBMCs. Receptors originate from a human donor with multiple sclerosis.

The chain couples TRBV30 to TRBJ2-6, with D uncertain. This CDR3 is 16 amino acids long. The ends were cut back, 5 bases at V and 2 bases at J, with 16 bases in the middle. The germline V gene encodes CDR1 GTSNPN and CDR2 SVGIG (reference sequence). Here the CDR3 DNA reads TGTGCCTGGGGTTCCCCTAGTGATCCTGGGGCCAACGTCCTGACTTTC. Its protein product is CAWGSPSDPGANVLTF.

V usage is TRBV3-1 and J usage is TRBJ2-1, with 11 nucleotides matching TRBD2. After removal of 0 bases from V and 5 bases from J, the junction contained 6 bases not matched to a gene. Per the germline V gene, CDR1 is LGHDT and CDR2 is YNNKEL (reference sequence). This CDR3 is 17 amino acids long. The CDR3 here is CASSQEGRGLADNEQFF. DNA of the CDR3: TGTGCCAGCAGCCAAGAGGGGCGGGGACTAGCGGACAATGAGCAGTTCTTC.

This chain's CDR3 is CASSPRQGGFNQPQHF. The CDR3 coding sequence is TGTGCCAGCAGCCCCCGCCAGGGGGGATTCAATCAGCCCCAGCATTTT. The genes are TRBV7-8 and TRBJ1-5; 7 positions match TRBD1. The CDR3 contains 16 residues. V lost 5 bases to trimming and J lost 3 bases; unmatched junction nucleotides: 10. The germline gives CDR1 SGHVS, CDR2 FQNEAQ.

The chain carries TRBV15 and TRBJ2-7, with no clear D. V was shortened by 3 bases and J by 1 base, with 13 bases between the two germline ends. Germline CDR1 and CDR2: LNHNV and YYDKDF (reference sequence). CDR3 length: 15 amino acids. The CDR3 bases are TGTGCCACCAGCAGCCCAAAAAGCCGGTCCTACGAGCAGTACTTC. Encoded protein: CATSSPKSRSYEQYF. Full variable domain (outside the CDR3, taken from reference TRBV15 and TRBJ2-7): DAMVIQNPRYQVTQFGKPVTLSCSQTLNHNVMYWYQQKSSQAPKLLFHYYDKDFNNEADTPDNFQSRRPNTSFCFLDIRSPGLGDTAMYLCATSSPKSRSYEQYFGPGTRLTVT.

This chain links TRBV7-2 with TRBJ1-4, with no clear D. Germline V lookup: CDR1 SGHTA, CDR2 FQGNSA. The germline V and J ends were trimmed by 2 bases and 3 bases, with 7 bases remaining between them. The CDR3 spans 14 residues. The CDR3 DNA follows: TGTGCCAGCAGCTTATCGGTTTCTAATGAAAAACTGTTTTTT. Translated, it gives CASSLSVSNEKLFF.

DNA of the CDR3: TGCAGTGCTAGAGAAGGGGGCGTAGGTGGCTATGGCTACACCTTC. This gives the protein CSAREGGVGGYGYTF. The chain has TRBV20-1 and TRBJ1-2, with 7 bases matching TRBD1. J gave up 4 bases and V 0 bases, and 8 bases lay outside the gene matches. The germline V gene has CDR1 DFQATT and CDR2 SNEGSKA (reference sequence). The CDR3 is 15 amino acids.

The V call is TRBV6-1, the J call TRBJ1-1; D ambiguous. With 6 bases removed from V and 10 bases from J, the gap between germline ends came to 15 bases. Germline CDR1 and CDR2: MNHNS and SASEGT. This CDR3 has 12 residues. In DNA, the CDR3 is TGTGCCAGCAGGATGGAAGGCGGACGAGCTTTCTTT. Protein product: CASRMEGGRAFF.

With respect to this clonotype: A read error may produce the germline difference seen at one junction end. The rearrangement joins TRBV14 to TRBJ2-7; D call uncertain. The CDR3 loop spans 15 amino acids. Looked up from germline, CDR1 is SGHDN and CDR2 is FVKESK. The CDR3 region has the DNA TGTGCCAGCAGCCAAGGGAGAATAAGCTCCTACGAGCAGGACTTC. Translated: CASSQGRISSYEQDF.

This chain links TRBV6-6 with TRBJ2-4; unclear D gene. The germline CDR1 and CDR2 sequences are MNHNY and SVGAGI (reference sequence). This CDR3 is 15 amino acids long. The V and J ends lost 1 base and 3 bases respectively, with 10 bases between them. The CDR3 is CASSYYELGKNIQYF. CDR3 nucleotides: TGTGCCAGCAGTTACTATGAGTTAGGCAAAAACATTCAGTACTTC.

V and J are TRBV19 and TRBJ2-1; D not certain. The germline V gene encodes CDR1 LNHDA and CDR2 SQIVND (reference sequence). This CDR3 spans 15 amino acids. V was trimmed by 3 bases and J by 0 bases, leaving 9 bases between them. As DNA, the CDR3 is TGTGCCAGTAGTATTGCCGATGACTCCTACAATGAGCAGTTCTTC. This gives the protein CASSIADDSYNEQFF.

V and J are TRBV20-1 and TRBJ2-5; perhaps TRBD1 as D (6 bases). Germline values: CDR1 DFQATT, CDR2 SNEGSKA (reference sequence). This CDR3 region has 13 residues. The V end lost 3 bases, the J end lost 3 bases, and 11 bases lay between the germline ends. The CDR3 loop is CSASRDTEETQYF. The CDR3 nucleotides are TGCAGTGCTAGCCGGGACACTGAAGAGACCCAGTACTTC.

This sequence joins TRBV7-2 and TRBJ2-5; 12 nucleotides match TRBD2. V lost 5 bases and J lost 1; bases outside the gene matches: 11. Germline loops: CDR1 SGHTA, CDR2 FQGNSA. This CDR3 region has 18 residues. The CDR3 here is CASSPGGLAGGFQETQYF. The CDR3 DNA follows: TGTGCCAGCAGCCCCGGGGGGCTAGCGGGAGGGTTCCAAGAGACCCAGTACTTC.

The CDR3: CSAITSGSYEQYF. The CDR3, as DNA: TGCAGTGCTATCACTAGCGGGAGCTACGAGCAGTACTTC. The V call is TRBV20-1, the J call TRBJ2-7, with 11 bases aligning to TRBD2. The germline CDR1 and CDR2 sequences are DFQATT and SNEGSKA (reference sequence). J gave up 3 bases and V 4 bases, and 2 bases lay outside the gene matches. The CDR3 sequence is 13 residues long.

In this sample, this clonotype turned up a few times. This chain connects TRBV15 to TRBJ2-7; either TRBD1 or TRBD2 may supply D (5 bases each). Germline CDR1 is LNHNV and CDR2 is YYDKDF (reference sequence). Trimming pared 0 bases from V and 3 bases from J, leaving 9 bases between. The CDR3 covers 14 residues. CDR3 nucleotide sequence: TGTGCCACCAGCAGAGATCGGGACGGCTACGAGCAGTACTTC. Its translation: CATSRDRDGYEQYF. The full variable domain, in which reference TRBV15 and TRBJ2-7 provide the parts outside the CDR3, is DAMVIQNPRYQVTQFGKPVTLSCSQTLNHNVMYWYQQKSSQAPKLLFHYYDKDFNNEADTPDNFQSRRPNTSFCFLDIRSPGLGDTAMYLCATSRDRDGYEQYFGPGTRLTVT.

The chain uses TRBV30 and TRBJ2-1; 13 bases map to TRBD2. This CDR3 comprises 14 residues. Germline lookup yields CDR1 GTSNPN and CDR2 SVGIG (reference sequence). The ends lost 8 bases at V and 6 bases at J; junction bases unmatched: 7. The DNA of the CDR3 is TGTGCCACGCGACTAGCGGGAGGTTTCAATGAGCAGTTCTTC. Protein sequence: CATRLAGGFNEQFF.

This clonotype appeared a single time. The CDR3 DNA follows: TGTGCCACCAGTGATTCCCTGGACTTGGGAGATACGCAGTATTTT. Translating it yields CATSDSLDLGDTQYF. V and J are TRBV24-1 and TRBJ2-3, with D perhaps TRBD2 (5 bases). The CDR3 is made up of 15 amino acids. The germline V gene has CDR1 KGHDR and CDR2 SFDVKD. With 2 bases removed from V and 5 bases from J, the gap between germline ends came to 13 bases.

This sequence joins TRBV20-1 and TRBJ1-5, with a weak D call TRBD1 (5 bases). CDR1 and CDR2 (germline): DFQATT, SNEGSKA (reference sequence). Deletions cut 2 bases from V and 6 bases from J, with 8 bases between. This CDR3 spans 12 amino acids. CDR3 DNA sequence: TGCAGTGCTAGATCCGGGGGTCAGCCCCAGCATTTT. Translating gives CSARSGGQPQHF.

In DNA form, the CDR3 reads TGTGCCAGCATAGGCAGCACAGATACGCAGTATTTT. Its protein product is CASIGSTDTQYF. This chain uses TRBV28 with TRBJ2-3; no definite D call. Germline CDR1 MDHEN, CDR2 SYDVKM. V lost 7 bases, J lost 0 bases, and 5 bases lay in between. This CDR3 is 12 amino acids long.

This clonotype was recorded only once. The V and J genes are TRBV9 and TRBJ2-7; 7 positions match TRBD1. The CDR3 contains 14 residues. The V segment lost 4 bases and the J segment 3 bases; nucleotides outside the gene matches: 7. Germline lookup yields CDR1 SGDLS and CDR2 YYNGEE. The CDR3 region has the DNA TGTGCCAGCAGCACACGGGACAGCAGCTACGAGCAGTACTTC. Translation gives CASSTRDSSYEQYF.

V and J are TRBV5-4 and TRBJ2-3; 13 nucleotides align to TRBD2. The V segment lost 4 bases and the J segment 5 bases; nucleotides outside the gene matches: 10. The CDR3 is made up of 17 amino acids. Germline-derived CDR1 and CDR2 are SGHNT and YYREEE (reference sequence). CDR3 nucleotide sequence: TGTGCCAGCAGCCTAACTAGCGGGGGGGCCGGGGGAGATACGCAGTATTTT. This codes for CASSLTSGGAGGDTQYF.

In its sample, this clonotype was seen once. The rearrangement links TRBV7-8 to TRBJ2-5; 10 bases fit TRBD1. Per the germline V gene, CDR1 is SGHVS and CDR2 is FQNEAQ. The CDR3 consists of 17 residues. V was clipped by 4 bases and J by 5 bases; unmatched bases: 13. The chain's CDR3 is CASSSSRDRGRFETQYF. The CDR3, as DNA: TGTGCCAGCAGCTCTAGCCGGGACAGGGGAAGGTTTGAGACCCAGTACTTC.

This sequence joins TRBV28 and TRBJ2-1, with a tentative D call TRBD2 (7 bases). Trimming removed 7 bases from V and 5 bases from J, with 15 bases in between. CDR1 is MDHEN, CDR2 SYDVKM, per germline. The CDR3 is made up of 14 amino acids. The CDR3 spells CASNGGAKDNEQFF. In DNA, the CDR3 is TGTGCCAGCAATGGGGGGGCTAAGGACAATGAGCAGTTCTTC.

This sequence joins TRBV2 and TRBJ1-1; maybe TRBD1 (5 bases). The V gene's germline CDR1 is SNHLY and CDR2 FYNNEI. V was pared by 11 bases and J by 0 bases, with 13 bases between. This CDR3 region has 13 residues. CDR3 DNA sequence: TGTGCCGGCTCCGGGACGATGAACACTGAAGCTTTCTTT. Its protein is CAGSGTMNTEAFF.

The chain couples TRBV10-3 to TRBJ2-7, with TRBD1 matching 9 bases. The CDR3 is 14 residues long. Germline V gene data show CDR1 as ENHRY and CDR2 as SYGVKD. Germline trimming cut 5 bases from V and 2 bases from J; bases unmatched to any gene: 4. CDR3 coding DNA: TGTGCCATCAGTTCTAGGACAGGGGCCTACGAGCAGTACTTC. This encodes CAISSRTGAYEQYF.